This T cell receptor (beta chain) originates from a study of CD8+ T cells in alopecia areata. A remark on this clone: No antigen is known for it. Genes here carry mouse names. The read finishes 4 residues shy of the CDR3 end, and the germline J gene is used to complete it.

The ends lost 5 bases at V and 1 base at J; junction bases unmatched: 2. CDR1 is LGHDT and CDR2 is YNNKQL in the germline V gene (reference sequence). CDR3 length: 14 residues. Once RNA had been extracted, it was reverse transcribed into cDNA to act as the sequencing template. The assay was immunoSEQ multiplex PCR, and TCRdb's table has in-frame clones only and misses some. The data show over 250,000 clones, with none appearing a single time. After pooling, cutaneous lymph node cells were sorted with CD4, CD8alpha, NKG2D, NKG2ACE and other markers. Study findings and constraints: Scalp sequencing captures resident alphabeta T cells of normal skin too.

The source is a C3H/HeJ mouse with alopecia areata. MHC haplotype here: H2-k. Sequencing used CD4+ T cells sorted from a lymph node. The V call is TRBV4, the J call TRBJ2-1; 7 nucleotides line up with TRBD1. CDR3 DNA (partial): TGTGCCAGCAGCCTCAGGGGGAACTATGCT. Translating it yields CASSLRGNYA. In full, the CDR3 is CASSLRGNYAEQFF.